Reported below is one T cell receptor (beta chain). No antigen is known for it. Per the original methods: The study took CDR3 differences across clinicopathological groups and made a distant-metastasis classifier for papillary thyroid cancer from them. Using MiXCR, TCRdb re-called clones from the PCR reads. TCRdb, rather than the study authors, made the V and J calls. The sample contains about 59,000 clones, around 15% of which appear only once. These data are taken from a study of metastatic and nonmetastatic thyroid tumors. The wider study: Repertoires from blood and tumor or nodule tissue of malignant and benign thyroid patients were compared. Study-level points and caveats: It was reportedly found that TCR beta diversity was significantly higher in malignant thyroid tumors than in benign nodules, a difference seen in both blood and tumor samples.

Before thyroid surgery, none of the patients had received any treatment. V was pared by 1 base and J by 8 bases, with 14 bases between. The germline CDR1 and CDR2 sequences are SGHDN and FVKESK. The CDR3 covers 14 residues. The chain recombines TRBV14 with TRBJ1-1, with D unclear. Sequencing was carried out using blood. The clonotype originates from a male donor with papillary thyroid cancer or a benign thyroid nodule (not recorded which). Some clones in this sample may be carry-over from other donors' samples. In DNA form, the CDR3 reads TGTGCCAGCAGCCAAGCTACTGACTGTGGAGAAGCTTTCTTT. Translation gives CASSQATDCGEAFF. Complete variable domain (other parts from reference TRBV14 and TRBJ1-1): EAGVTQFPSHSVIEKGQTVTLRCDPISGHDNLYWYRRVMGKEIKFLLHFVKESKQDESGMPNNRFLAERTGGTYSTLKVQPAELEDSGVYFCASSQATDCGEAFFGQGTRLTVV.